This entry lists 21 T cell receptor beta chains sequenced from one sample in a study of cytomegalovirus exposure and HLA in healthy donors (dated 2017 in TCRdb). Receptors were amplified or captured by the immunoSEQ multiplex PCR assay. What TCRdb holds here is the immuneACCESS table cut down to in-frame rearrangements. Part of the clones is not present; checked against another copy, under half of the missing clones reflect an unresolved V gene, and the others are unexplained. In this sample the table shows some 170,000 clones, 86% of which occur a single time. Approximately 2.5% of the sample is taken by the ten largest. Sequencing input: PBMCs. Every receptor here comes from a man between 18 and 29 years old in good health and CMV-seropositive.

This clone was seen more than once but under ten times. This chain uses TRBV7-2 with TRBJ2-6; a possible D gene is TRBD1 (6 bases). This CDR3 region has 16 residues. Germline CDR1 reads SGHTA; CDR2 reads FQGNSA. The V gene lost 1 base and the J gene lost 2 bases, with 9 bases spanning the gap. The CDR3 DNA follows: TGTGCCAGCAGCTTAGATACAGGGCCTGGGGCCAACGTCCTGACTTTC. Translated, it gives CASSLDTGPGANVLTF.

The V and J genes are TRBV16 and TRBJ1-2, with D unresolved. The V gene lost 1 base and the J gene lost 5 bases, with 20 bases spanning the gap. The CDR3 loop spans 17 amino acids. Per germline, CDR1 KGHSY and CDR2 FQNENV. The CDR3 DNA reads as TGTGCCAGCAGCCAATGGAGCAGCCCTATATCTGCTTATGGCTACACCTTC. Translation: CASSQWSSPISAYGYTF.

The V call is TRBV11-2, the J call TRBJ2-7; 7 bases agree with TRBD2. The ends lost 1 base at V and 0 bases at J; junction bases unmatched: 3. Germline CDR1 SGHAT, CDR2 FQNNGV. This CDR3 spans 15 amino acids. The DNA of the CDR3 is TGTGCCAGCAGCTTAGGGCTAGCGGACTCCTACGAGCAGTACTTC. Protein: CASSLGLADSYEQYF.

The chain links TRBV19 to TRBJ1-2; D unresolved. CDR1 and CDR2 (germline): LNHDA, SQIVND (reference sequence). V dropped 6 bases and J dropped 12 bases, with 23 bases sitting between them. CDR3 length: 14 amino acids. Here the CDR3 DNA reads TGTGCCAGTAGCCCGGACCGCACTGGGAGGATGCACACCTTC. Translated, it gives CASSPDRTGRMHTF.

This clone showed up just once. In DNA, the CDR3 is TGTGCCAGCAGCTTAGGCGGGAAACTTAGCACAGATACGCAGTATTTT. As protein: CASSLGGKLSTDTQYF. This chain joins TRBV11-2 and TRBJ2-3; TRBD2 is a possible D gene (6 bases). Germline CDR1 SGHAT, CDR2 FQNNGV. The V gene lost 1 base and the J gene lost 0 bases, with 11 bases spanning the gap. The CDR3 runs to 16 residues.

The chain is built from TRBV25-1 and TRBJ2-1; 9 bases agree with TRBD2. The V gene end was trimmed by 5 bases and the J gene end by 4 bases; junction bases not matched to a gene: 9. The CDR3 has 16 amino acids. Germline V gives CDR1 MGHDK, CDR2 SYGVNS. DNA for the CDR3: TGTGCCAGCAGTAAAGCTAGCGGGGATATATACAATGAGCAGTTCTTC. Amino acids: CASSKASGDIYNEQFF.

The chain joins TRBV9 to TRBJ2-7; the D gene is possibly TRBD1 (6 bases). Germline CDR1 is SGDLS and CDR2 is YYNGEE. There are 14 residues in the CDR3. Between the trimmed V and J ends, which lost 3 bases and 3 bases, there was a span of 13 bases. The CDR3 bases are TGTGCCAGCAGCGCCGGGGACAAATACTACGAGCAGTACTTC. This sequence encodes CASSAGDKYYEQYF.

The chain recombines TRBV6-4 with TRBJ2-1; 10 bases fit TRBD2. Germline CDR1 MRHNA, CDR2 SNTAGT. The CDR3 length is 17 residues. The junction had 3 bases not matched to a gene; V was cut back by 0 bases and J by 1 base. The CDR3 bases are TGTGCCAGCAGTGACTCGGGAGCGGGAGGGTCCTACAATGAGCAGTTCTTC. It encodes CASSDSGAGGSYNEQFF.

Only one count was recorded for this clone. The chain has TRBV4-1 and TRBJ1-2, with TRBD1 matching over 10 bases. Germline V lookup: CDR1 MGHRA, CDR2 YSYEKL. V dropped 1 base and J dropped 2; count of bases not matched to a gene: 4. The CDR3 is 16 amino acids. The DNA of the CDR3 is TGCGCCAGCAGCCAAGCTGTGGGACAGGGGAACTATGGCTACACCTTC. Translation gives CASSQAVGQGNYGYTF.

The chain joins TRBV7-9 to TRBJ1-2; unclear D gene. Germline-derived CDR1 and CDR2 are SEHNR and FQNEAQ (reference sequence). Trimming took off 10 bases at V and 4 bases at J, with 13 bases between the two ends. This CDR3 has 12 amino acids. DNA for the CDR3: TGTGCCATCGATAATCTAAGCTATGGCTACACCTTC. It yields the protein CAIDNLSYGYTF.

The chain joins TRBV11-2 to TRBJ2-5; D not resolved. The germline V gene encodes CDR1 SGHAT and CDR2 FQNNGV. The CDR3 is made up of 12 amino acids. V was shortened by 2 bases and J by 4 bases, with 5 bases between the two germline ends. DNA for the CDR3: TGTGCCAGCAGCTTATCAGGAGAGACCCAGTACTTC. Protein sequence: CASSLSGETQYF.

The J gene is TRBJ2-1, the V gene TRBV28, with 9 bases lining up with TRBD2. The CDR3 runs to 19 residues. V shed 4 bases and J 5 bases; nucleotides not matched to a gene: 18. Germline V gene data show CDR1 as MDHEN and CDR2 as SYDVKM. The CDR3 nucleotides are TGTGCCAGCAGTTCCCCCTGGCTAGCGGGAAGCGAGGGGCACAATGAGCAGTTCTTC. This encodes CASSSPWLAGSEGHNEQFF.

The chain combines TRBV9 with TRBJ2-3; a weak D match, TRBD2 (6 bases). Trimming removed 0 bases at V and 6 bases at J, with 14 bases between. Germline lookup yields CDR1 SGDLS and CDR2 YYNGEE. This CDR3 is built from 15 residues. CDR3 protein: CASSVVGSGGDTQYF. CDR3 nucleotide sequence: TGTGCCAGCAGCGTAGTGGGTAGCGGAGGGGATACGCAGTATTTT.

The gene calls are TRBV5-1 and TRBJ2-1; 11 bases line up with TRBD2. Germline assignment: CDR1 SGHRS and CDR2 YFSETQ. The V and J ends lost 4 bases and 0 bases, in that order; junction bases with no gene match: 6. CDR3 length: 17 amino acids. The CDR3 is CASSMVSGRASYNEQFF. CDR3 sequence (DNA): TGCGCCAGCAGCATGGTTAGCGGGAGGGCCTCCTACAATGAGCAGTTCTTC.

The gene calls are TRBV28 and TRBJ2-1; 9 bases map to TRBD2. V lost 2 bases and J lost 7; bases outside the gene matches: 3. Germline values: CDR1 MDHEN, CDR2 SYDVKM. The CDR3 loop spans 14 amino acids. The CDR3 reads CASSLPSGRNEQFF. The CDR3 DNA is TGTGCCAGCAGTTTACCAAGCGGGAGGAATGAGCAGTTCTTC.

The gene calls are TRBV28 and TRBJ1-2; TRBD1 matches 10 bases. V lost 4 bases and J lost 0; bases outside the gene matches: 8. The CDR3 covers 17 residues. Germline CDR1 reads MDHEN; CDR2 reads SYDVKM. The CDR3 DNA reads as TGTGCCAGCAGTTCTCCGGGACAGGGGCCCCCTAACTATGGCTACACCTTC. Amino acid sequence: CASSSPGQGPPNYGYTF.

This chain connects TRBV28 to TRBJ1-1, with 7 positions matching TRBD1. The germline V gene has CDR1 MDHEN and CDR2 SYDVKM. CDR3 length: 12 residues. Losses at the gene ends were 6 bases for V and 6 bases for J; bases not matched to a gene: 4. CDR3 nucleotides: TGTGCCAGCAGCTTACAGGGGTCTGAAGCTTTCTTT. Its protein is CASSLQGSEAFF.

The chain recombines TRBV19 with TRBJ2-7; 12 bases are shared with TRBD2. CDR1 LNHDA and CDR2 SQIVND come from the germline V gene (reference sequence). Losses at the gene ends were 3 bases for V and 9 bases for J; bases not matched to a gene: 9. The CDR3 length is 15 residues. CDR3 region: CASSISSGRARRQYF. CDR3 bases: TGTGCCAGTAGTATTTCTAGCGGGAGGGCGCGTCGGCAGTACTTC. Full variable domain (outside the CDR3, taken from reference TRBV19 and TRBJ2-7): DGGITQSPKYLFRKEGQNVTLSCEQNLNHDAMYWYRQDPGQGLRLIYYSQIVNDFQKGDIAEGYSVSREKKESFPLTVTSAQKNPTAFYLCASSISSGRARRQYFGPGTRLTVT.

The chain is built from TRBV28 and TRBJ2-3, with TRBD1 identical over 8 bases. V dropped 3 bases and J dropped 3; count of bases not matched to a gene: 5. This CDR3 has 15 residues. CDR1 MDHEN and CDR2 SYDVKM come from the germline V gene. The CDR3 region has the DNA TGTGCCAGCAGTTTCTTTCAGGGGGCAACAGATACGCAGTATTTT. This encodes CASSFFQGATDTQYF.

This chain uses TRBV27 with TRBJ2-3; 8 bases line up with TRBD2. The CDR3 is 17 amino acids. Germline V gene data show CDR1 as MNHEY and CDR2 as SMNVEV (reference sequence). Trimming removed 4 bases from V and 1 base from J; junction bases left unmatched: 10. The CDR3 region is CASSSLTSGGGTDTQYF. As DNA, the CDR3 is TGTGCCAGCAGTTCTCTAACTAGCGGCGGAGGCACAGATACGCAGTATTTT.

This clone came up a few times. This chain links TRBV27 with TRBJ2-3; 9 bases match TRBD2. Trimming at V came to 5 bases and at J to 7 bases, leaving 10 bases not matched to a gene. CDR1 and CDR2 from the germline V gene are MNHEY and SMNVEV (reference sequence). This CDR3 region has 15 residues. CDR3 bases: TGTGCCAGCAGTGAGTCCGGGACTAGCTGGTATACGCAGTATTTT. This codes for CASSESGTSWYTQYF.